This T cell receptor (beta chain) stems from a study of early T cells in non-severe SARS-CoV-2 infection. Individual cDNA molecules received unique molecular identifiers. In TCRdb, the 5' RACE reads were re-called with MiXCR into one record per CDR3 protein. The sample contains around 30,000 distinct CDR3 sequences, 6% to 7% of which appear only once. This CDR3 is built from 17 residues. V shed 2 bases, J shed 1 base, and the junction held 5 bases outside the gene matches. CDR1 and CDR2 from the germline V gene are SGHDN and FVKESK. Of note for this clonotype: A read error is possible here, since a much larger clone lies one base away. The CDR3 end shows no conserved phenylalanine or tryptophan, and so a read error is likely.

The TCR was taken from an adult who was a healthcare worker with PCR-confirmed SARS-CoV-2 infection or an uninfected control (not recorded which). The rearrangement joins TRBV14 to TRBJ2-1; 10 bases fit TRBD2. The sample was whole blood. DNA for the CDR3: TGTGCCAGCAGCCAACTAGGACTAGCGGATTCCTACAATGAGCAGTTCATC. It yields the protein CASSQLGLADSYNEQFI.